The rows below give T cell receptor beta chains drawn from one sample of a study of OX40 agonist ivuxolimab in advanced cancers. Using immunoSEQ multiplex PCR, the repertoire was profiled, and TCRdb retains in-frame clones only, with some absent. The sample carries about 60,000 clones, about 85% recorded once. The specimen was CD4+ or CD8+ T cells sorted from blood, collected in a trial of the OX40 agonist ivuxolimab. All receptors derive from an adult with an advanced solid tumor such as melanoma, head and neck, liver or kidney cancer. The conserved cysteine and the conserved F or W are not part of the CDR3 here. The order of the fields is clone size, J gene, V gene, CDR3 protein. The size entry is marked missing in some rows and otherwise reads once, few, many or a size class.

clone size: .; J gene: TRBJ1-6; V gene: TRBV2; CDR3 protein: ASLEQIFNSPLH
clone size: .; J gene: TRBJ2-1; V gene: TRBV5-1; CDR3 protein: ASSLARWGDEQF
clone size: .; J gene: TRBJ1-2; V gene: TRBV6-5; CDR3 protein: ASRTGANYGYT
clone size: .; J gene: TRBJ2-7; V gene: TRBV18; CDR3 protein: ASSPSLLASYEQY
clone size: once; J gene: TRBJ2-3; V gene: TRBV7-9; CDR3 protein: AAAGTTDTQY
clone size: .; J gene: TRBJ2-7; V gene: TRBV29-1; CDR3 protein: SARRGSYEQY
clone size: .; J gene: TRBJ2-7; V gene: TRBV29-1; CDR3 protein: SALASLSTYEQY
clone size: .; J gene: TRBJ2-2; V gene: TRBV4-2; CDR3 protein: ASSQGKLAGGAGELF
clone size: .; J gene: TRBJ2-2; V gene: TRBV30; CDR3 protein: AWDPGLAGSGELF
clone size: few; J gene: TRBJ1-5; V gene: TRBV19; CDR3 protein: ASSHGFTSNQPQH
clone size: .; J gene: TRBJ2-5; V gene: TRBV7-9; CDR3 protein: ASSLLPDSKTQY
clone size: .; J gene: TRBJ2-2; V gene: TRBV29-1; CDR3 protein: SVEDGTSGSGELF
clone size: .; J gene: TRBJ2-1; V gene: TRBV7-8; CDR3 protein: ASSYGTSPQYEQF
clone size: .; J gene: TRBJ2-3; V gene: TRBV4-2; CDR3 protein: ASSQQTGAPVDTQY
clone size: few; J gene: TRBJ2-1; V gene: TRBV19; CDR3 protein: ASSSLARHNEQF
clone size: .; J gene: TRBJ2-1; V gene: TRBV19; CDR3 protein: ASTDRFAQF
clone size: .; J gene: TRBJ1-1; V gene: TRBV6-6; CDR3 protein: ASILSMNTEAF
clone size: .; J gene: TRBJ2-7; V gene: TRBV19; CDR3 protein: ASSPQRDGDYEQY
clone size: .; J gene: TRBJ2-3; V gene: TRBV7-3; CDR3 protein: ASSQGLAGSGTDTQY
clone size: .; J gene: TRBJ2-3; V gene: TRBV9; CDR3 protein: ASSVGPFGGTSGTGTDTQY
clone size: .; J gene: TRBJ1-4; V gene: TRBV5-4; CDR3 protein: ASSLGRGNNEKLF
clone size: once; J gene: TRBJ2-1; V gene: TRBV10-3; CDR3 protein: AIRGDSAADEQF
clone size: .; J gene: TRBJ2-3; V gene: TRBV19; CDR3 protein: ASSQGFTDTQY